This passage covers 27 T cell receptor beta chains from one sample sequenced in a study of T cell responses to AZD1222 COVID-19 vaccine. The repertoire was sequenced with immunoSEQ multiplex PCR; TCRdb's copy has only in-frame clones and lacks some. Counted here are approximately 150,000 clones, 92% occurring once; the ten biggest clones make up under 1.2%. The sample consisted of peripheral blood, taken 28 days after the second AZD1222 dose. These receptors originate from an adult who received the AZD1222 COVID-19 vaccine.

The chain couples TRBV30 to TRBJ2-7, with D hard to call. This CDR3 contains 14 residues. Trimming removed 2 bases from V and 4 bases from J, with 15 bases in between. Per germline, CDR1 GTSNPN and CDR2 SVGIG (reference sequence). CDR3 residues: CAWSPLPTDYEQYF. Written as DNA, the CDR3 is TGTGCCTGGAGTCCTCTCCCGACCGATTACGAGCAGTACTTC.

This clone was found once. The rearrangement joins TRBV5-6 to TRBJ1-5; D remains unclear. V gave up 2 bases and J gave up 9 bases, with 12 bases separating them. Looked up from germline, CDR1 is SGHDT and CDR2 is YYEEEE. CDR3 length: 13 amino acids. This CDR3 reads CASSLGGRGPQHF. Here the CDR3 DNA reads TGTGCCAGCAGCTTAGGAGGCCGGGGGCCCCAGCATTTT.

The rearrangement links TRBV5-6 to TRBJ1-2; unclear D gene. With 6 bases removed from V and 6 bases from J, the gap between germline ends came to 18 bases. This CDR3 contains 14 residues. Germline lookup yields CDR1 SGHDT and CDR2 YYEEEE. As DNA, the CDR3 is TGTGCCAGCACCAAAGAGGGAGCAGGCAATGGCTACACCTTC. Translated, it gives CASTKEGAGNGYTF.

The chain recombines TRBV25-1 with TRBJ1-1; D uncertain. Germline CDR1 is MGHDK and CDR2 is SYGVNS. CDR3 size: 15 residues. V lost 4 bases and J lost 1, with 13 bases in between. CDR3 loop: CASSVGLQENTEAFF. For the CDR3, the DNA is TGTGCCAGCAGTGTGGGGTTGCAGGAGAACACTGAAGCTTTCTTT.

V gene TRBV29-1 combines with J gene TRBJ2-5; 7 nucleotides agree with TRBD1. Germline V gives CDR1 SQVTM, CDR2 ANQGSEA. J lost 1 base, V lost 0 bases, and 2 bases had no gene match. CDR3 length: 14 amino acids. In nucleotides, the CDR3 is TGCAGCGTTGAAGACACAGGGGCCCAAGAGACCCAGTACTTC. It is translated as CSVEDTGAQETQYF.

This chain connects TRBV12-3 or TRBV12-4 to TRBJ1-3; D uncertain. This CDR3 has 12 residues. Trimming took off 3 bases at V and 4 bases at J, with 4 bases between the two ends. This CDR3 reads CASSFGGNTIYF. The CDR3 DNA is TGTGCCAGCAGTTTCGGCGGAAACACCATATATTTT.

The rearrangement links TRBV5-4 to TRBJ2-7; 8 bases match TRBD2. V lost 4 bases to trimming and J lost 4 bases; unmatched junction nucleotides: 10. The germline CDR1 and CDR2 sequences are SGHNT and YYREEE (reference sequence). CDR3 size: 15 residues. The chain's CDR3 is CASSPRGGPLYEQYF. As DNA, the CDR3 is TGTGCCAGCAGCCCCCGGGGGGGCCCCCTTTACGAGCAGTACTTC.

The chain couples TRBV5-4 to TRBJ2-1; no clear D gene. V gave up 4 bases and J gave up 2 bases, with 13 bases separating them. There are 15 residues in the CDR3. CDR1 is SGHNT, CDR2 YYREEE, per germline (reference sequence). DNA of the CDR3: TGTGCCAGCAGCAGAGCACGTTCCCCCTACAATGAGCAGTTCTTC. Translation: CASSRARSPYNEQFF.

This chain uses TRBV27 with TRBJ2-1, with 7 bases identical to TRBD2. The CDR3 length is 15 residues. The germline V gene has CDR1 MNHEY and CDR2 SMNVEV (reference sequence). V trimming: 3 bases; J trimming: 7 bases; junction bases outside the gene matches: 9. CDR3 in DNA: TGTGCCAGCAGTTTGGGACTATCAACATGGAATGAGCAGTTCTTC. As protein: CASSLGLSTWNEQFF.

This clone was picked up one time. The CDR3, as DNA: TGTGCCAGCAGTCCCGGGCAGAAGGCTGAAGCTTTCTTT. Encoded protein: CASSPGQKAEAFF. The chain combines TRBV6-5 with TRBJ1-1; D is ambiguous. The CDR3 length is 13 residues. V lost 5 bases and J lost 6, with 13 bases in between. Germline CDR1 reads MNHEY; CDR2 reads SVGAGI.

This clone was counted a single time. The chain links TRBV9 to TRBJ1-1; D remains ambiguous. CDR1 SGDLS and CDR2 YYNGEE come from the germline V gene. This CDR3 is built from 15 residues. V lost 4 bases, J lost 1 base, and 14 bases lay in between. The CDR3 DNA follows: TGTGCCAGCAGCCCCCAGAGCCGGGGGAACACTGAAGCTTTCTTT. This sequence encodes CASSPQSRGNTEAFF.

The gene calls are TRBV3-1 (or the pseudogene TRBV3-2) and TRBJ2-3; 7 bases line up with TRBD2. With V trimmed by 5 bases and J by 4 bases, 15 bases remained unmatched. CDR3 length: 17 amino acids. Germline V gene data show CDR1 as LGHDT and CDR2 as YNNKEL (reference sequence). The CDR3 reads CASSSRGQAGFSDTQYF. Written as DNA, the CDR3 is TGTGCCAGCAGCTCCCGTGGGCAAGCGGGGTTCTCAGATACGCAGTATTTT.

The CDR3 protein is CASSYSSVDTREQYF. CDR3 coding DNA: TGTGCCAGCAGTTACTCGTCGGTAGATACACGCGAGCAGTACTTC. The rearrangement links TRBV6-5 to TRBJ2-7; no definite D call. The CDR3 sequence is 15 residues long. V lost 0 bases and J lost 6, with 15 bases in between. Germline V CDR1 and CDR2: MNHEY, SVGAGI.

The V and J genes are TRBV6-5 and TRBJ2-7; 7 bases align to TRBD2. V was pared by 6 bases and J by 3 bases, with 8 bases of the junction left unmatched. The germline CDR1 and CDR2 sequences are MNHEY and SVGAGI. The CDR3 totals 14 residues. The CDR3 DNA is TGTGCCAGCAGCCCCGGGGAGGGCCTCTACGAGCAGTACTTC. Translating it yields CASSPGEGLYEQYF.

The J gene is TRBJ1-2, the V gene TRBV6-6; no reliable D call. The CDR3 extends over 11 amino acids. Germline CDR1 MNHNY, CDR2 SVGAGI (reference sequence). V was clipped by 11 bases and J by 8 bases, with 15 bases between them. The CDR3: CASLGILGYTF. CDR3 DNA sequence: TGTGCCTCCTTAGGGATATTGGGCTACACCTTC.

The V and J genes are TRBV27 and TRBJ1-2; TRBD1 might be the D (5 bases). The CDR3 sequence is 17 residues long. CDR1 and CDR2 (germline): MNHEY, SMNVEV (reference sequence). Trimming cost V 0 bases and J 3 bases, with 17 bases left between them. The CDR3 here is CASSLSMTAAKYYGYTF. DNA for the CDR3: TGTGCCAGCAGTTTATCGATGACAGCCGCGAAATACTATGGCTACACCTTC.

In this sample, this clone turned up a few times. The chain uses TRBV5-4 and TRBJ1-2; D possibly corresponds to TRBD1 (6 bases). There are 13 residues in the CDR3. Germline CDR1 SGHNT, CDR2 YYREEE (reference sequence). Trimming left V 3 bases short and J 5 bases short, with 11 bases between. CDR3 nucleotide sequence: TGTGCCAGCAGCTACACAGGGAAGTATGGCTACACCTTC. Amino acid sequence: CASSYTGKYGYTF.

The gene calls are TRBV6-5 and TRBJ2-1, with TRBD1 matching over 7 bases. The junction had 2 bases not matched to a gene; V was cut back by 6 bases and J by 3 bases. CDR1 is MNHEY, CDR2 SVGAGI, per germline. The CDR3 spans 13 residues. The CDR3, as DNA: TGTGCCAGCAGCCGGGACAGCTACAATGAGCAGTTCTTC. It is translated as CASSRDSYNEQFF.

V and J are TRBV12-3 or TRBV12-4 and TRBJ2-7; D remains ambiguous. V lost 5 bases and J lost 6, with 8 bases in between. This CDR3 contains 11 residues. This CDR3 is CASSALVEQYF. The CDR3 coding sequence is TGTGCCAGCAGTGCCCTAGTCGAGCAGTACTTC.

The V and J genes are TRBV2 and TRBJ2-7, with a weak D call TRBD1 (6 bases). The CDR3 covers 14 residues. The V end lost 4 bases, the J end lost 2 bases, and 12 bases lay between the germline ends. The germline V gene has CDR1 SNHLY and CDR2 FYNNEI. The CDR3, as DNA: TGTGCCAGCAGTGGACAGGTGCTACCCTACGAGCAGTACTTC. This codes for CASSGQVLPYEQYF.

V and J are TRBV19 and TRBJ1-2; D unclear. The germline gives CDR1 LNHDA, CDR2 SQIVND (reference sequence). The CDR3 is made up of 13 amino acids. With 5 bases removed from V and 2 bases from J, the gap between germline ends came to 9 bases. The CDR3 DNA reads TGTGCCAGTAGTTTTTTAGGAAACTATGGCTACACCTTC. Residues: CASSFLGNYGYTF. The full variable domain, in which reference TRBV19 and TRBJ1-2 provide the parts outside the CDR3, is DGGITQSPKYLFRKEGQNVTLSCEQNLNHDAMYWYRQDPGQGLRLIYYSQIVNDFQKGDIAEGYSVSREKKESFPLTVTSAQKNPTAFYLCASSFLGNYGYTFGSGTRLTVV.

The rearrangement links TRBV10-3 to TRBJ2-7; 7 bases align to TRBD1. Germline V gene sequence: CDR1 ENHRY, CDR2 SYGVKD. CDR3 size: 13 residues. With 4 bases clipped from V and 5 bases from J, the junction kept 5 bases outside the gene matches. The CDR3 bases are TGTGCCATCAGTGGCCAGGGGGACCACGAGCAGTACTTC. Translated, it gives CAISGQGDHEQYF.

The chain uses TRBV5-1 and TRBJ2-3; a possible D gene is TRBD1 (6 bases). This CDR3 contains 15 residues. V was shortened by 4 bases and J by 2 bases, with 14 bases between the two germline ends. From germline, CDR1 is SGHRS and CDR2 YFSETQ. The CDR3 is CASSLDSPDTDTQYF. DNA for the CDR3: TGCGCCAGCAGCCTGGACAGCCCAGACACAGATACGCAGTATTTT.

The V call is TRBV18, the J call TRBJ2-1; TRBD1 aligns across 10 bases. This CDR3 has 15 amino acids. V shed 5 bases, J shed 7 bases, and the junction held 8 bases outside the gene matches. Per the germline V gene, CDR1 is KGHSH and CDR2 is LQKENI. The CDR3 spells CASSTGTGEGNEQFF. The CDR3 coding sequence is TGTGCCAGCTCAACCGGGACAGGGGAAGGAAATGAGCAGTTCTTC.

J is TRBJ1-4 and V is TRBV7-9; maybe TRBD1 (5 bases). Trimming shortened V by 4 bases and J by 3 bases, and 12 bases separated the two germline ends. The CDR3 loop spans 15 amino acids. Germline-derived CDR1 and CDR2 are SEHNR and FQNEAQ (reference sequence). The chain's CDR3 is CASSSQGLPNEKLFF. CDR3 nucleotide sequence: TGTGCCAGCAGCTCCCAGGGTCTACCTAATGAAAAACTGTTTTTT.

The rearrangement uses TRBV2 and TRBJ1-3; possible D gene TRBD1, 5 bases. Between the trimmed V and J ends, which lost 7 bases and 3 bases, there was a span of 16 bases. The CDR3 consists of 15 residues. Germline-derived CDR1 and CDR2 are SNHLY and FYNNEI. CDR3 coding DNA: TGTGCCAGCACGAGGCAGGGACCTTTTGGAAACACCATATATTTT. Encoded protein: CASTRQGPFGNTIYF.

The chain joins TRBV25-1 to TRBJ2-1; D uncertain. Trimming left V 3 bases short and J 2 bases short, with 8 bases between. CDR1 and CDR2 from the germline V gene are MGHDK and SYGVNS. The CDR3 has 14 amino acids. The CDR3 sequence is CASSDDLAYNEQFF. CDR3 sequence (DNA): TGTGCCAGCAGTGATGACTTAGCCTACAATGAGCAGTTCTTC.